These 31 T cell receptor beta chains originate from one sample sequenced in a study of OX40 agonist ivuxolimab in advanced cancers. The protocol was immunoSEQ multiplex PCR, while the TCRdb copy is restricted to in-frame clones and leaves out a portion. The profile covers about 66,000 clones, with about 81% appearing a single time and roughly 4.7% taken by the ten largest. Material: CD4+ or CD8+ T cells sorted from blood, obtained in a trial of the OX40 agonist ivuxolimab. Receptors were obtained from an adult with an advanced solid tumor such as melanoma, head and neck, liver or kidney cancer.

The chain is built from TRBV21-1 and TRBJ2-7. TRBV21-1 is reported as a pseudogene. The CDR3 sequence is 14 residues long. As DNA, the CDR3 is TGTGCCAGCAGCAAGATACCTGGAATGGACGAGCAGTACTTC. Translated, it gives CASSKIPGMDEQYF.

The chain carries TRBV21-1 and TRBJ2-3; the table's D call, TRBD2, has no DNA check behind it. TRBV21-1 is assigned pseudogene status. The CDR3 totals 14 residues. CDR3 in amino acids: CASYPGVSTDTQYF. The DNA for the CDR3 is TGTGCCAGCTACCCCGGGGTTTCCACAGATACGCAGTATTTT.

The rearrangement joins TRBV14 to TRBJ2-1, with TRBD2 identical over 8 bases. After removal of 1 base from V and 2 bases from J, the junction contained 4 bases not matched to a gene. The germline V gene has CDR1 SGHDN and CDR2 FVKESK. This CDR3 comprises 16 residues. This CDR3 is CASSQAPTSAYNEQFF. CDR3 sequence (DNA): TGTGCCAGCAGCCAAGCACCGACTAGCGCCTACAATGAGCAGTTCTTC.

This chain joins TRBV5-6 and TRBJ2-2; 7 nucleotides line up with TRBD1. CDR1 is SGHDT and CDR2 is YYEEEE in the germline V gene. The CDR3 extends over 15 amino acids. V shed 3 bases, J shed 5 bases, and the junction held 7 bases outside the gene matches. This CDR3 is CASSWYRGLTGELFF. The CDR3 DNA reads as TGTGCCAGCAGCTGGTATAGGGGGCTGACCGGGGAGCTGTTTTTT.

The rearrangement links TRBV14 to TRBJ2-5; 9 nucleotides agree with TRBD2. V was clipped by 4 bases and J by 11 bases; unmatched bases: 14. Germline V gene data show CDR1 as SGHDN and CDR2 as FVKESK. CDR3 length: 15 amino acids. The CDR3 loop reads CASSRRIAGEGEQYF. As DNA, the CDR3 is TGTGCCAGCAGCCGAAGAATAGCGGGAGAAGGAGAGCAGTACTTC.

The chain has TRBV11-2 and TRBJ1-2; 7 bases align to TRBD1. From germline, CDR1 is SGHAT and CDR2 FQNNGV. The CDR3 is 13 amino acids. V lost 7 bases and J lost 6; bases outside the gene matches: 8. CDR3 protein: CASNRDRKDGYTF. CDR3 DNA: TGTGCCAGCAACCGGGACAGAAAAGATGGCTACACCTTC.

This chain joins TRBV29-1 and TRBJ2-1, with TRBD1 identical over 7 bases. In germline, CDR1 is SQVTM, CDR2 ANQGSEA. Germline trimming cut 7 bases from V and 9 bases from J; bases unmatched to any gene: 12. The CDR3 spans 13 residues. The CDR3 region has the DNA TGCAGCGCGACCGGACAGGCTGGAGGTGAGCAGTTCTTC. Protein sequence: CSATGQAGGEQFF.

The V call is TRBV5-1, the J call TRBJ2-5; TRBD2 agrees at 12 bases. V lost 5 bases and J lost 2; bases outside the gene matches: 4. CDR1 SGHRS and CDR2 YFSETQ come from the germline V gene. CDR3 length: 15 amino acids. CDR3 loop: CASSSTSGGQETQYF. Written as DNA, the CDR3 is TGCGCCAGCAGTTCCACTAGCGGGGGGCAAGAGACCCAGTACTTC.

The V and J genes are TRBV28 and TRBJ2-1; 7 nucleotides match TRBD1. CDR3 length equals 13 residues. J gave up 2 bases and V 9 bases, and 4 bases lay outside the gene matches. Germline V gene sequence: CDR1 MDHEN, CDR2 SYDVKM. CDR3 protein: CASSTGAYNEQFF. CDR3 nucleotides: TGTGCCAGTAGCACAGGGGCCTACAATGAGCAGTTCTTC.

The chain carries TRBV5-1 and TRBJ1-2; D might be TRBD1 (5 bases). Trimming took 6 bases from V and 4 from J, leaving 16 bases between them. Germline-derived CDR1 and CDR2 are SGHRS and YFSETQ. CDR3 length equals 14 residues. CDR3 in DNA: TGCGCCAGCAACCTAAGCGGGGGTGGCTATGGCTACACCTTC. Protein product: CASNLSGGGYGYTF.

The rearrangement uses TRBV15 and TRBJ1-1, with D uncertain. Germline values: CDR1 LNHNV, CDR2 YYDKDF (reference sequence). Trimming took off 0 bases at V and 8 bases at J, with 10 bases between the two ends. This CDR3 has 13 residues. The CDR3 DNA sequence: TGTGCCACCAGCAGAGACACTCCTCCCGAAGCTTTCTTT. Translation: CATSRDTPPEAFF. The full variable domain, with the rest looked up from reference TRBV15 and TRBJ1-1, is DAMVIQNPRYQVTQFGKPVTLSCSQTLNHNVMYWYQQKSSQAPKLLFHYYDKDFNNEADTPDNFQSRRPNTSFCFLDIRSPGLGDTAMYLCATSRDTPPEAFFGQGTRLTVV.

J is TRBJ2-2 and V is TRBV9; 13 positions agree with TRBD2. V trimming: 4 bases; J trimming: 3 bases; junction bases outside the gene matches: 9. The CDR3 consists of 18 residues. The germline gives CDR1 SGDLS, CDR2 YYNGEE. The CDR3: CASSSRTSGSPDTGELFF. The CDR3 DNA reads as TGTGCCAGCAGCAGTCGGACTAGCGGGAGCCCGGACACCGGGGAGCTGTTTTTT.

This chain connects TRBV19 to TRBJ2-7, with 9 bases aligning to TRBD2. Germline CDR1 and CDR2: LNHDA and SQIVND (reference sequence). The CDR3 contains 15 residues. Trimming removed 5 bases from V and 7 bases from J; junction bases left unmatched: 12. CDR3 sequence (DNA): TGTGCCAGTAGTCCCTCACCTAGCGGGGCGGGGGAGCAGTACTTC. This codes for CASSPSPSGAGEQYF.

This chain uses TRBV20-1 with TRBJ2-4; D is perhaps TRBD2 (6 bases). The CDR3 is made up of 11 amino acids. Germline V gene sequence: CDR1 DFQATT, CDR2 SNEGSKA (reference sequence). The CDR3 DNA is TGCGCGGGACTAGCCAAAAACATTCAGTACTTC. This encodes CAGLAKNIQYF.

This clone was found a few times. J is TRBJ1-5 and V is TRBV15, with 7 bases matching TRBD1. The trim removed 6 bases at V and 2 bases at J, leaving 4 bases unmatched. The CDR3 is 14 residues long. Germline lookup yields CDR1 LNHNV and CDR2 YYDKDF (reference sequence). In DNA form, the CDR3 reads TGTGCCACCAGTCCCGACAGGGGCAATCAGCCCCAGCATTTT. Its translation is CATSPDRGNQPQHF.

The V and J genes are TRBV7-3 and TRBJ2-3; D is unresolved. This CDR3 spans 15 amino acids. Germline CDR1 and CDR2: SGHTA and FQGTGA. V was cut by 1 base and J by 2 bases, with 10 bases left in between. CDR3 DNA: TGTGCCAGCAGCTTAATGGGCGGTGACACAGATACGCAGTATTTT. Amino acid sequence: CASSLMGGDTDTQYF. Combining the CDR3 with reference TRBV7-3 and TRBJ2-3 gives the whole variable domain GAGVSQTPSNKVTEKGKYVELRCDPISGHTALYWYRQSLGQGPEFLIYFQGTGAADDSGLPNDRFFAVRPEGSVSTLKIQRTERGDSAVYLCASSLMGGDTDTQYFGPGTRLTVL.

V usage is TRBV5-6 and J usage is TRBJ1-4, with no clear D. From germline, CDR1 is SGHDT and CDR2 YYEEEE. There are 14 residues in the CDR3. V lost 0 bases, J lost 5 bases, and 8 bases lay in between. DNA for the CDR3: TGTGCCAGCAGCTTGGAGGCCGGGAATGAAAAACTGTTTTTT. Amino acids: CASSLEAGNEKLFF.

Comment on this clone: Other DNA sequences in this specimen translate into the identical CDR3. J is TRBJ2-2 and V is TRBV9; tentatively, D is TRBD1 or TRBD2 (5 bases each). CDR1 and CDR2 (germline): SGDLS, YYNGEE. V lost 0 bases, J lost 3 bases, and 6 bases lay in between. This CDR3 has 14 amino acids. CDR3 loop: CASSVVGDTGELFF. The DNA for the CDR3 is TGTGCCAGCAGCGTAGTGGGGGACACCGGGGAGCTGTTTTTT.

The rearrangement uses TRBV18 and TRBJ1-2; possible D gene TRBD1, 5 bases. CDR3 size: 14 residues. Deletions cut 2 bases from V and 6 bases from J, with 13 bases between. Germline values: CDR1 KGHSH, CDR2 LQKENI. This chain's CDR3 is CASSPTGGEDGYTF. The CDR3 DNA reads as TGTGCCAGCTCACCAACGGGGGGAGAGGATGGCTACACCTTC.

The V gene is TRBV4-1, the J gene TRBJ2-1; no definite D call. The ends were cut back, 0 bases at V and 3 bases at J, with 6 bases in the middle. Germline values: CDR1 MGHRA, CDR2 YSYEKL. The CDR3 is 14 amino acids. The CDR3 DNA sequence: TGCGCCAGCAGCCAAGAGGTAGACTACAATGAGCAGTTCTTC. It is translated as CASSQEVDYNEQFF.

The count of this clone is one. This chain uses TRBV18 with TRBJ2-1; D gene unclear. V lost 2 bases and J 4 bases, leaving 6 bases between the germline ends. Germline assignment: CDR1 KGHSH and CDR2 LQKENI. The CDR3 covers 13 residues. DNA for the CDR3: TGTGCCAGCTCACCATGGGGATACAATGAGCAGTTCTTC. This encodes CASSPWGYNEQFF.

The rearrangement uses TRBV7-9 and TRBJ1-1; D unclear. This CDR3 region has 13 residues. Trimming removed 4 bases from V and 1 base from J, with 7 bases in between. Germline-derived CDR1 and CDR2 are SEHNR and FQNEAQ (reference sequence). The CDR3 loop is CASSSSPNTEAFF. CDR3 nucleotides: TGTGCCAGCAGCTCTTCACCGAACACTGAAGCTTTCTTT.

DNA for the CDR3: TGTGCCAGCAGCTCAGGGGGCTCCCAAGAGACCCAGTACTTC. It yields the protein CASSSGGSQETQYF. The chain joins TRBV5-4 to TRBJ2-5; 8 bases are a match to TRBD1. V dropped 3 bases and J dropped 1; count of bases not matched to a gene: 2. Per germline, CDR1 SGHNT and CDR2 YYREEE (reference sequence). CDR3 length equals 14 residues.

V is TRBV7-2 and J is TRBJ2-1; 8 nucleotides agree with TRBD1. The germline gives CDR1 SGHTA, CDR2 FQGNSA. Losses at the gene ends were 0 bases for V and 0 bases for J; bases not matched to a gene: 1. The CDR3 runs 16 residues. In nucleotides, the CDR3 is TGTGCCAGCAGCTTAGCCGGGACAGGCTCCTACAATGAGCAGTTCTTC. Its translation: CASSLAGTGSYNEQFF.

The chain has TRBV5-1 and TRBJ2-7, with D perhaps TRBD1 or TRBD2 (6 bases each). Germline CDR1 SGHRS, CDR2 YFSETQ. V was clipped by 0 bases and J by 2 bases, with 9 bases between them. There are 14 residues in the CDR3. This CDR3 is CASSLEGGPYEQYF. CDR3 DNA sequence: TGCGCCAGCAGCTTGGAGGGGGGTCCCTACGAGCAGTACTTC.

This clone appeared a few times. The V and J genes are TRBV6-5 and TRBJ1-1; D not resolved. Germline V gene lookup returns CDR1 MNHEY and CDR2 SVGAGI. This CDR3 spans 15 amino acids. The V end was cut by 0 bases, the J end by 3 bases, with 11 bases between. CDR3 sequence reads: CASSYSSNGDTEAFF. The CDR3 nucleotides read TGTGCCAGCAGTTACTCGTCTAACGGTGACACTGAAGCTTTCTTT.

V and J are TRBV5-1 and TRBJ1-1, with a weak D call TRBD1 (6 bases). The CDR3 loop spans 15 amino acids. The germline V gene encodes CDR1 SGHRS and CDR2 YFSETQ. Deletions cut 4 bases from V and 0 bases from J, with 13 bases between. This CDR3 reads CASSSYRVLNTEAFF. CDR3 coding DNA: TGCGCCAGCAGCAGTTACAGGGTTCTGAACACTGAAGCTTTCTTT. Complete variable domain (other parts from reference TRBV5-1 and TRBJ1-1): KAGVTQTPRYLIKTRGQQVTLSCSPISGHRSVSWYQQTPGQGLQFLFEYFSETQRNKGNFPGRFSGRQFSNSRSEMNVSTLELGDSALYLCASSSYRVLNTEAFFGQGTRLTVV.

The chain joins TRBV11-2 to TRBJ1-1; D possibly corresponds to TRBD1 (5 bases). CDR3 length equals 14 residues. Trimming left V 1 base short and J 0 bases short, with 6 bases between. Germline V gene data show CDR1 as SGHAT and CDR2 as FQNNGV. In DNA form, the CDR3 reads TGTGCCAGCAGCTTAGGGACAATGAACACTGAAGCTTTCTTT. Protein product: CASSLGTMNTEAFF.

This clone was found once. V is TRBV11-2 and J is TRBJ2-1; tentatively, D is TRBD2 (6 bases). From germline, CDR1 is SGHAT and CDR2 FQNNGV. Deletions cut 5 bases from V and 3 bases from J, with 26 bases between. The CDR3 sequence is 19 residues long. The CDR3 coding sequence is TGTGCCAGCAGCCCCCTGGGACTGCCGAGGATTGTCCTCTACAATGAGCAGTTCTTC. This codes for CASSPLGLPRIVLYNEQFF.

The V call is TRBV6-5, the J call TRBJ2-1; D remains unclear. Trimming stripped 2 bases from V and 1 base from J, with 3 bases between. The CDR3 is 13 amino acids. The V gene's germline CDR1 is MNHEY and CDR2 SVGAGI. The CDR3 reads CASSYRSYNEQFF. The CDR3 DNA follows: TGTGCCAGCAGTTACAGGTCCTACAATGAGCAGTTCTTC.

The chain carries TRBV6-5 and TRBJ1-1; D might be TRBD1 (5 bases). V dropped 7 bases and J dropped 1 base, with 13 bases sitting between them. The CDR3 is 14 amino acids. Looked up from germline, CDR1 is MNHEY and CDR2 is SVGAGI. The CDR3 protein is CASTYLGGNTEAFF. The CDR3 DNA sequence: TGTGCCAGCACCTACCTTGGGGGGAACACTGAAGCTTTCTTT.